Each of the 3 T cell receptor beta chains below was sequenced from the same sample in a study of graft-versus-host responses after intestinal transplantation. Clones were read by immunoSEQ multiplex PCR, and TCRdb kept only the in-frame ones, dropping some. The sample includes tens of thousands of clones, roughly 90% of them seen just once. For these receptors, no antigen is known. The sample here was unstimulated CD8+ T cells sorted from spleen or lymph node cells, taken before intestinal transplant. All receptors come from a human donor who received an intestinal transplant.

This sequence joins TRBV5-1 and TRBJ2-7; no firm D call. This CDR3 has 11 amino acids. V was pared by 7 bases and J by 7 bases, with 12 bases between. Germline lookup yields CDR1 SGHRS and CDR2 YFSETQ. In DNA form, the CDR3 reads TGCGCCAGCGCCTACCCGGGTGAGCAGTACTTC. Its translation is CASAYPGEQYF.

This clone was recorded once. This chain joins TRBV21-1 and TRBJ2-7; the table assigns TRBD1, which was not confirmed against the DNA. TRBV21-1 is classified as a pseudogene. CDR3 length: 15 amino acids. As DNA, the CDR3 is TGTGCCAGCAGCAATCTTGGGACAGGGGCCTACGAGCAGTACTTC. Translated: CASSNLGTGAYEQYF.

This clone appeared a few times. The V and J genes are TRBV28 and TRBJ2-7, with D perhaps TRBD1 (6 bases). V was trimmed by 4 bases and J by 3 bases, leaving 10 bases between them. Germline CDR1 is MDHEN and CDR2 is SYDVKM. The CDR3 loop spans 13 amino acids. CDR3 amino acids: CASSSIRGYEQYF. The CDR3 DNA follows: TGTGCCAGCAGTTCAATCAGGGGCTACGAGCAGTACTTC.